The clone carrying this T cell receptor (beta chain) was seen only a few times. Its target is not known. The source of the sample is a study of long-term antiretroviral therapy in people with HIV. About the research overall: The immediate-ART recommendation dates to 2015, and the earliest samples predate it by about a decade.

CDR3 length: 14 amino acids. CDR1 SGHTA and CDR2 FQGNSA come from the germline V gene. The V end lost 5 bases, the J end lost 2 bases, and 13 bases lay between the germline ends. Findings and limits, study-wide: With ART, diversity went up but was still lower than in transplant donor controls. Documentation of ART adherence, viral resistance or therapy changes was absent.

A v3.0 immunoSEQ assay was performed at survey level. Clones were read by immunoSEQ multiplex PCR, and TCRdb kept only the in-frame ones, dropping some. The sample consists of around 20,000 clones, around 74% of them appearing once. Sequences were derived from unsorted PBMCs, sampled at the start of antiretroviral therapy, before treatment. V gene TRBV7-2 combines with J gene TRBJ2-7; weak D call: TRBD2 (5 bases). This sequence originates from a man between 18 and 35 years old with HIV. The DNA for the CDR3 is TGTGCCAGCAGCCATGGGGAGCGGACCTACGAGCAGTACTTC. As protein: CASSHGERTYEQYF.